This TCR beta chain was sequenced in a study of cytomegalovirus exposure and HLA in healthy donors. Study as a whole: It was reported in a later analysis that the 90 to 150 validation repertoires used the same platform as the 550 to 800 first-cohort repertoires.

Comments on this clone: Its antigen is unidentified.

The germline V gene has CDR1 LGHNA and CDR2 YNFKEQ. The V and J ends lost 1 base and 1 base, in that order; junction bases with no gene match: 7. The CDR3 consists of 17 residues. The method was immunoSEQ multiplex PCR; TCRdb's version includes in-frame clones alone and lacks a portion of them. The data hold 55,000 to 70,000 clones, with about 89% observed a single time. Study conclusions and caveats: Over 150 TCR beta chains were listed as cytomegalovirus-associated. According to reports, the classifier identified cytomegalovirus status with high specificity and sensitivity.

The clonotype originates from a man younger than 35 in good health and CMV-seronegative. Sequenced material: PBMCs. The V call is TRBV4-2, the J call TRBJ2-5; 9 bases are a match to TRBD2. The CDR3 is CASSQGGTSGPQETQYF. CDR3 coding DNA: TGTGCCAGCAGCCAAGGGGGAACTAGCGGGCCCCAAGAGACCCAGTACTTC.